These 4 T cell receptor beta chains originate from one sample sequenced in a study of T cells in narcolepsy. Clones were sequenced by immunoSEQ multiplex PCR, and TCRdb holds only the in-frame ones, with some missing. In the table there are roughly 27,000 clones, about nine tenths of which are singletons. Sequencing was performed on CD45RA- memory CD4+ T cells from PBMCs. The receptors derive from a human donor with narcolepsy.

Notes on this clone: The sample holds other DNA sequences that translate to the same CDR3. The chain combines TRBV5-6 with TRBJ1-2; the match to TRBD1 covers 7 bases. The CDR3 consists of 13 residues. The V gene end was trimmed by 6 bases and the J gene end by 8 bases; junction bases not matched to a gene: 10. Germline-derived CDR1 and CDR2 are SGHDT and YYEEEE. The CDR3 sequence: CASIGQAGDGYTF. In nucleotides, the CDR3 is TGTGCCAGCATCGGACAGGCAGGGGACGGCTACACCTTC.

The gene calls are TRBV6-5 and TRBJ1-3, with D hard to call. CDR1 is MNHEY, CDR2 SVGAGI, per germline. The V and J ends lost 4 bases and 3 bases respectively, with 1 base between them. The CDR3 spans 11 residues. Here the CDR3 DNA reads TGTGCCAGCAGTTTTGGAAACACCATATATTTT. The encoded protein is CASSFGNTIYF.

This clone appeared a few times. The chain uses TRBV6-1 and TRBJ1-5, with a tentative D call TRBD1 (5 bases). Trimming took 5 bases from V and 6 from J, leaving 17 bases between them. Germline V lookup: CDR1 MNHNS, CDR2 SASEGT. The CDR3 runs to 15 residues. In DNA form, the CDR3 reads TGTGCCAGCAGTCCTTCCACAGCGAGGGGTCAGCCCCAGCATTTT. It specifies CASSPSTARGQPQHF.

The CDR3 sequence: CASSVDQGANGYTF. In DNA form, the CDR3 reads TGTGCCAGCAGCGTAGACCAGGGGGCGAATGGCTACACCTTC. The rearrangement links TRBV9 to TRBJ1-2; 8 bases are shared with TRBD1. There are 14 residues in the CDR3. Germline loops: CDR1 SGDLS, CDR2 YYNGEE. The junction had 4 bases not matched to a gene; V was cut back by 0 bases and J by 6 bases.